This T cell receptor beta chain was documented in a study of blood T cell repertoires in COVID-19 (dated by TCRdb to 2019 to 2021). Background for the entire study: Samples covering the acute and convalescent phases of COVID-19 were provided by collaborators in the United States, Italy and Spain. The material from the prospective study consisted of cDNA or gDNA derived from T cells, B-cell-depleted T cells, or PBMCs. Subjects who had been exposed to COVID-19, were actively infected with it, or had recovered from it provided the deeply sampled blood TCRbeta repertoires that made up the dataset. A freely available public database, intended as a resource for researchers studying the immune response to SARS-CoV-2, is where the repertoires were released. Samples were obtained from the ongoing ImmuneRACE study (first 160 participants) and from over 1,000 subjects provided by 6 global collaborators. Sample metadata almost always included a de-identified subject ID, COVID-19 status, age in years and sex. Where HLA class I and class II types were available, the types were taken from metadata supplied by the sample provider, not from assay-based typing.

TCRbeta CDR3 regions were amplified from genomic DNA using the immunoSEQ Assay, a bias-controlled multiplex PCR. The authors processed their data as follows. Within the assay, amplification of reference gene primers was used to estimate how many nucleated cells each sample contained. To quantify the absolute abundance of each unique TCRbeta CDR3 rearrangement, sequence reads were collapsed and filtered. For each sample, productive Simpson clonality was calculated as the square root of Simpson's diversity index across productive rearrangements. What TCRdb holds here is the immuneACCESS table cut down to in-frame rearrangements. Part of the clones is not present; checked against another copy, under half of the missing clones reflect an unresolved V gene, and the others are unexplained. For V, J and clone size, that table is used; D and trimming come from the DNA. This sample gives some 200,000 clones in total; about 83% of them show up just once. 1.3% of the sample is taken by the ten largest.

Broad study findings and their caveats: The amount of clinical and demographic metadata varied by source and participant and was provided uncurated.

At one collaborating source in Seattle, patients were enrolled during active infection and were followed longitudinally through the course of disease. Collaborating institutions collected whole blood in K2EDTA tubes following their own protocols. For TCRbeta analysis, collaborators shipped samples as frozen whole blood, isolated PBMCs, or DNA extracted from either of those sample types. Remarks on this clone: Its target antigen remains unknown. Base qualities are missing; no much larger clone stands one base away.

Via the germline V gene, CDR1 is SGHTA and CDR2 FQGNSA. The CDR3 has 15 amino acids, counting the end cysteine and phenylalanine. The read is trimmed to its CDR3 DNA, 45 bases read in frame from base 1. V is clipped by 3 bases and J by 1 base, and the sequence between their germline boundaries is 12 bases long. The sequence was obtained from a woman in her thirties with COVID-19, enrolled during active disease. Sequenced input: peripheral blood. Rearrangement joined TRBV7-2 to TRBJ1-1; TRBD1 is perhaps the D gene, given 6 matching bases. This receptor carries the CDR3 CASSFTTGSNTEAFF. The nucleotides are TGTGCCAGCAGCTTTACGACAGGTTCGAACACTGAAGCTTTCTTT.